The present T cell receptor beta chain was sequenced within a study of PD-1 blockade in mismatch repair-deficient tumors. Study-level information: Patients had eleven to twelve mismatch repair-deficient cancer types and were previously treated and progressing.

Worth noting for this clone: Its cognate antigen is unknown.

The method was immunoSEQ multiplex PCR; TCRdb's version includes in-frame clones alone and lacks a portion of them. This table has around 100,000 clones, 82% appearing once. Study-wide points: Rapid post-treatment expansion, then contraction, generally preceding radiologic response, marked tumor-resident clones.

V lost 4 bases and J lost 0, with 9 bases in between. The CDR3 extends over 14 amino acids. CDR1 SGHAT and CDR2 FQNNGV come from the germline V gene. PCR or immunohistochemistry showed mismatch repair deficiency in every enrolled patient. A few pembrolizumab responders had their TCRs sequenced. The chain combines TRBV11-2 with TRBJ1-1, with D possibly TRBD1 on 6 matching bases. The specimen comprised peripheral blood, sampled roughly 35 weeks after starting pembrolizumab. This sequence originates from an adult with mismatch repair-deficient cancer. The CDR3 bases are TGTGCCAGCAGCTATGGACAGCTGAACACTGAAGCTTTCTTT. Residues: CASSYGQLNTEAFF. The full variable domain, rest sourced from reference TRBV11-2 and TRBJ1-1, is EAGVAQSPRYKIIEKRQSVAFWCNPISGHATLYWYQQILGQGPKLLIQFQNNGVVDDSQLPKDRFSAERLKGVDSTLKIQPAKLEDSAVYLCASSYGQLNTEAFFGQGTRLTVV.